The 9 T cell receptor beta chains in this list originate from one sample, sequenced in a study of blood T cell repertoires in COVID-19. Here immunoSEQ multiplex PCR was the method, and the copy in TCRdb shows in-frame clones only, minus some. The table has more than 200,000 clones, approximately 86% seen once. The sequenced material came from peripheral blood. The receptors derive from a man aged 25 to 40 with active or convalescent COVID-19.

This chain connects TRBV2 to TRBJ1-5; TRBD1 agrees at 7 bases. V lost 3 bases and J lost 6; bases outside the gene matches: 5. This CDR3 is 14 amino acids long. CDR1 SNHLY and CDR2 FYNNEI come from the germline V gene. The CDR3 region has the DNA TGTGCCAGCAGTGAGCCAGGGGGAAGTCAGCCCCAGCATTTT. It is translated as CASSEPGGSQPQHF.

The CDR3 DNA follows: TGTGCCACCAGTGATTTGACGGAGCACAACACCGGGGAGCTGTTTTTT. Translating gives CATSDLTEHNTGELFF. The V gene is TRBV24-1, the J gene TRBJ2-2; D gene unclear. With 0 bases removed from V and 2 bases from J, the gap between germline ends came to 9 bases. Germline V gives CDR1 KGHDR, CDR2 SFDVKD. The CDR3 totals 16 residues.

The genes are TRBV3-1 (or the pseudogene TRBV3-2) and TRBJ1-5; D is undetermined. Trimming shortened V by 1 base and J by 6 bases, and 4 bases separated the two germline ends. Germline V gene data show CDR1 as LGHDT and CDR2 as YNNKEL (reference sequence). The CDR3 has 12 amino acids. CDR3 region: CASSQASQPQHF. For the CDR3, the DNA is TGTGCCAGCAGCCAAGCTAGTCAGCCCCAGCATTTT.

J is TRBJ2-7 and V is TRBV4-1, with 7 bases matching TRBD1. In germline, CDR1 is MGHRA, CDR2 YSYEKL. Trimming cost V 1 base and J 6 bases; bases outside gene matches: 15. The CDR3 extends over 17 amino acids. The CDR3 region has the DNA TGCGCCAGCAGCCAAGGAGATCCAGGGGGTTTGACGGCCGAGCAGTACTTC. Its protein product is CASSQGDPGGLTAEQYF.

A word on this clone: Within the sample, other DNA sequences also encode this same CDR3. The V call is TRBV4-1, the J call TRBJ2-5, with D possibly TRBD2 on 7 matching bases. Germline values: CDR1 MGHRA, CDR2 YSYEKL. V was trimmed by 1 base and J by 5 bases, leaving 11 bases between them. The CDR3 is 14 residues long. DNA of the CDR3: TGCGCCAGCAGCCAAGCGGGGGGCAGGGAGACCCAGTACTTC. It is translated as CASSQAGGRETQYF.

V and J are TRBV12-3 or TRBV12-4 and TRBJ1-1; D not certain. The CDR3 is 13 amino acids. V lost 4 bases to trimming and J lost 5 bases, with 11 bases between them. The CDR3 region has the DNA TGTGCCAGCAGTTCTTTGGCGGGGACTGAAGCTTTCTTT. This gives the protein CASSSLAGTEAFF.

In its sample, this clone was seen a few times. The V and J genes are TRBV6-5 and TRBJ1-1; D remains unclear. The germline V and J ends were trimmed by 2 bases and 1 base, with 14 bases remaining between them. Germline lookup yields CDR1 MNHEY and CDR2 SVGAGI. The CDR3 spans 16 residues. The CDR3 sequence: CASSYLSLVKNTEAFF. CDR3 coding DNA: TGTGCCAGCAGTTACCTCTCTCTAGTAAAGAACACTGAAGCTTTCTTT.

The J gene is TRBJ2-3, the V gene TRBV19; 8 nucleotides align to TRBD1. The CDR3 loop spans 17 amino acids. V dropped 4 bases and J dropped 0; count of bases not matched to a gene: 9. Germline V gene lookup returns CDR1 LNHDA and CDR2 SQIVND (reference sequence). The chain's CDR3 is CASSTGTGVTSTDTQYF. In DNA form, the CDR3 reads TGTGCCAGTAGTACCGGGACAGGCGTTACTAGCACAGATACGCAGTATTTT.

The gene calls are TRBV7-9 and TRBJ1-6; D not resolved. Germline V gives CDR1 SEHNR, CDR2 FQNEAQ (reference sequence). This CDR3 spans 15 amino acids. V lost 4 bases, J lost 7 bases, and 14 bases lay in between. CDR3 nucleotide sequence: TGTGCCAGCAGCTCTAACGCCGGTGAAAATTCACCCCTCCACTTT. Its translation: CASSSNAGENSPLHF.